The present T cell receptor (beta chain) was sequenced within a study of T cells after yellow fever vaccination. Whole-study context: In the case of low-cell-number fractions, SMART-Seq v4 Ultra Low Input was used for preparation. Regarding the study as a whole: Although the secondary response was weaker, it peaked faster, at day 5 versus 15.

A single record per CDR3 protein comes from TCRdb applying MiXCR to the 5' RACE reads. The data hold around 550,000 distinct CDR3 sequences, with 15% to 20% observed a single time. Germline V CDR1 and CDR2: SGHAT, FQNNGV. The junction had 4 bases not matched to a gene; V was cut back by 0 bases and J by 0 bases. This CDR3 spans 17 amino acids. On this clonotype: What it recognizes is unknown.

The sample here was PBMCs, taken 15 days after the yellow fever booster vaccination. The clonotype originates from a man in his thirties or forties who received the YFV17D yellow fever vaccine. The chain is built from TRBV11-2 and TRBJ1-4; 7 nucleotides agree with TRBD1. CDR3 coding DNA: TGTGCCAGCAGCTTAGAGTACGGACAGGCAACTAATGAAAAACTGTTTTTT. Protein product: CASSLEYGQATNEKLFF.